This TCR beta chain was retrieved from a study of cytomegalovirus exposure and HLA in healthy donors (dated by TCRdb to about 2017). Describing the broader study: According to an earlier analysis of 550 to 700 of the donors, about 179 million T cells yielded over 100 million unique TCR beta sequences and around 280 Gb of sequence data. Every repertoire in the discovery cohort had been generated on one and the same sequencing platform. To predict cytomegalovirus infection status, the study combined high-throughput TCR immunosequencing, statistical association of individual TCRs with disease status, and machine learning. Roughly five DR-DQ haplotypes were handled as single units for association and clustering, since linkage in the cohort was strong. A separate validation cohort of 100 to 150 different subjects was used in addition to the roughly 640-subject first cohort. A later analysis re-analyzed previously published TCR beta repertoires from hundreds of donors and added high-resolution HLA genotyping to study TCR occurrence patterns. The later analysis used no new phenotypic data to find candidate immune exposures, relying instead on TCR beta sequences and their occurrence across donors. HLA typing included class I and class II loci at four-digit resolution. The number of typed donors differed by locus: about 629-640 for A, B, C, DRB1 and DQB1; some 540 for DQA1; 606 for DPA1; and roughly 490 for DPB1. The aim of the study was to test whether cataloging public T cell receptors could identify signatures of past pathogen exposure. Donor age, sex, ethnicity and CMV serostatus were collected together with the repertoire data. To decide whether each TCR beta V gene segment behaved as functional or pseudogenic, an earlier analysis of nearly 600 of the donors relied on high-throughput TCR beta sequencing. About 280 gigabases of sequencing data and around 85 million unique TCR sequences made up an early release that covered about 640 HLA-typed donors. Genome-wide SNP genotypes for about three fifths of the 666 donors were used in a later genetic analysis, which treated that subset as a discovery cohort. Among approximately 370 genotyped donors of the cohort, an average of roughly 230,000 unique TCR beta nucleotide sequences was sequenced per donor, of which approximately 19% were non-productive. Among the roughly 400 genotyped donors, approximately 77% belonged to the genetic ancestry cluster associated with self-reported Caucasian donors. Using immunosequencing, the study profiled T cell repertoires from 666 subjects and related those repertoires to cytomegalovirus serostatus.

Library preparation used the immunoSEQ multiplex PCR assay. A mixture of 60 forward primers for TCR Vbeta segments and 13 reverse primers for TCR Jbeta segments was used in the multiplex PCR. The CDR3 region of rearranged TCR beta genes was amplified from genomic DNA by a multiplex PCR assay. Amplified TCR beta libraries were sequenced as 87-base-pair reads on the Illumina HiSeq System. Per the source publication's procedure: In a later analysis, about 80 million unique TCR beta chains were counted across the approximately 640 repertoires, and around 11 million of these chains were shared by at least two donors. Raw reads were error-corrected and collapsed into unique sequences by a nearest-neighbor algorithm in which closely related sequences were merged to remove PCR and sequencing errors. Alignment of CDR3 sequences to IMGT reference sequences was used to assign V, D and J gene segments. For a sequence to be retained, a match of at least six nucleotides to both a V gene segment and a J gene segment was required. A rearrangement counted as productive if the CDR3 had no stop codons and remained in frame with V and J, and every other rearrangement counted as non-productive. CDR3 was defined according to IMGT convention as the region running from the second conserved V-encoded cysteine to the conserved J-encoded phenylalanine. Sequences without an unambiguous match to a single V gene segment were excluded from the earlier analysis of approximately 560 of the donors. In an earlier analysis of roughly 500 of the donors, V segments were called functional above 56.7% productive rearrangements and were called segregating when the between-donor standard deviation exceeded 5%. A statistical classification framework was developed to diagnose cytomegalovirus status using the catalog of TCR beta chain sequences. In a later analysis, TCR nucleotide sequences were compared against IMGT/GENE-DB human TR gene sequences so that V and J genes could be assigned. A later analysis assigned CDR3 sequences and most-parsimonious VDJ recombination scenarios with the TCRdist pipeline. In a later analysis, each TCR beta chain was defined by its CDR3 amino acid sequence together with its V-gene family, and reads lacking a unique V-gene family were excluded. A later analysis removed over 500 highly shared, low-generation-probability nucleotide sequences to deal with suspected cross-contamination and a sequencing artifact. A later analysis calculated a clonal expansion index for each public chain from normalized within-repertoire ranks of inferred template counts. A later analysis computed generation probabilities with a VDJ recombination model fitted to out-of-frame rearrangements, and checked the results against IGoR. In a later analysis, hypergeometric tests were used to score TCR-TCR, TCR-HLA and TCR-CMV co-occurrence, with a repertoire-size bias correction applied to TCR pairs. False discovery rates were estimated in a later analysis by permuting HLA or CMV assignments 20 times. In a later analysis, co-occurring TCRs were grouped with DBSCAN, and TCRdist sequence similarity was added when clustering was performed within HLA-allele-positive subsets. For co-occurrence clustering, repertoires with fewer than 30,000 or more than 120,000 public chains were excluded, along with five repertoires with anomalous nucleotide sharing. The table comes from immuneACCESS by way of TCRdb, which keeps in-frame sequences with V and J called. Part of the clones is missing from these tables; in studies checked, under half for an unresolved V gene and the rest for unknown reasons. Clone size and the V and J calls come from that table; the DNA yielded D and trimming. The sample records 95,000 to 100,000 clones, 75% to 90% of which are singletons. The ten largest clones capture 3% to 4% of the sample.

Via the germline V gene, CDR1 is KGHSH and CDR2 LQKENI. CDR3 length: 14 amino acids, cysteine to phenylalanine. The entry retains the CDR3 DNA only, 42 bases that are in frame from base 1. Compared with germline, V lacks 3 bases and J lacks 5 bases; bases without a gene match: 3. The cohort was made up of 500 to 850 healthy bone marrow donors. At the time of sampling, all cohort members were nominally healthy, though unrecorded immune exposures were likely present. The donor was CMV seronegative and was included in the group of about 350 seronegative cohort members. A peripheral blood sample was collected from each donor, and TCR beta sequencing was performed on peripheral blood mononuclear cells. Genomic DNA was extracted from the blood cell samples with the Qiagen DNeasy Blood Extraction Kit. General conclusions and limits of the study: Immune exposure information for the cohort was limited to CMV serostatus. In a later analysis, HLA-associated TCR beta chains showed more clonal expansion and lower generation probabilities than non-associated chains that were equally common. According to the authors, the approach could potentially be generalized to other disease states and immunological phenotypes. In vitro tests confirmed that a few of the cytomegalovirus-associated TCR beta chains recognize cytomegalovirus antigens. Roughly uniform sequencing depth across donors was assumed in presence/absence analyses, although this assumption may not hold. Most TCR sequences were seen in very few donors, while some public TCRs were found in many individuals. The study listed 170 or so TCR beta chains as associated with cytomegalovirus. Because HLA typing was missing for some donors at each locus, association tests included only the typed subset. A further reported finding was that TCR beta sequences accurately predicted the HLA-A and HLA-B alleles for most subjects in the first cohort. In a later analysis, most CMV-associated TCR beta chains were found to appear HLA-restricted, with HLA associations seemingly driven largely by CMV exposure. In an earlier analysis of roughly 500 of the donors, most TCR beta V segments appeared in productive rearrangements about 90% or about 30% of the time, broadly matching IMGT annotations. Some IMGT-functional V segments, including TRBV6-2 and TRBV6-3, could not be told apart with the 87-base-pair reads, so those segments were excluded. An association between a missense DCLRE1C variant and V-gene and J-gene trimming of TCR beta chains was found in a later genetic analysis and replicated in an independent cohort. A later analysis found that TCR association rates varied across HLA loci, with DRB1 alleles showing the most associated TCRs and HLA-C alleles the fewest. The cohort was sequenced for TCR beta chains only, and without alpha or paired-chain data the features that could be detected were limited. At a false discovery rate of 0.05, a later analysis linked under 20,000 TCR beta sequences to specific HLA alleles. A cluster of highly shared sequence variants was judged likely to represent a technical artifact of the sequencing pipeline. Strong co-occurrence of HLA alleles, especially DR and DQ, made assigning TCR associations to individual alleles difficult. In a later genetic analysis, fewer N-insertions in productive TCRs were reported among donors in an Asian-associated ancestry cluster than the roughly 700-donor mean. A later analysis reported that several top co-occurrence clusters appeared linked to parvovirus B19, influenza, CMV and Epstein-Barr virus. Correlated functional status among segregating V segments might reflect linkage disequilibrium, but an unknown experimental factor could not be ruled out. The classifier was reported to diagnose cytomegalovirus status with high specificity and sensitivity in both the original cohort and the validation cohort. The earlier analysis of about 600 of the donors excluded roughly 17 rarely observed V segments, including chromosome 9 orphons, because counts were too low.

As for this clone: Its cognate antigen has yet to be identified. No much larger clone exists at a distance of one base, and base qualities are not known.

This clonotype was obtained from a man aged 25 to 40 in good health and CMV-seronegative. Sequencing was done on a sample of PBMCs. The chain employs TRBV18 and TRBJ2-5, with TRBD1 identical over 10 junction bases. The CDR3 has the sequence CASSPTGGAETQYF. In nucleotide form, the sequence is TGTGCCAGCTCACCGACAGGGGGCGCGGAGACCCAGTACTTC.